This T cell receptor beta chain was sequenced in a study of blood T cell repertoires in COVID-19. Followed over time, Seattle patients had been enrolled while infection was active. Here immunoSEQ multiplex PCR was the method, and the copy in TCRdb shows in-frame clones only, minus some. The sample contains some 200,000 clones, roughly 80% of which appear only once. The CDR3 contains 15 residues. Germline V gene data show CDR1 as MDHEN and CDR2 as SYDVKM. V lost 1 base and J lost 7; bases outside the gene matches: 4. This clone was seen once. V and J are TRBV28 and TRBJ1-5, with TRBD1 matching over 10 bases. The sequence was collected from a woman between 65 and 79 years old with COVID-19, enrolled during active disease. The sample taken for sequencing was peripheral blood. CDR3 in amino acids: CASSLFGTGVQPQHF. The DNA of the CDR3 is TGTGCCAGCAGTTTATTTGGGACAGGGGTACAGCCCCAGCATTTT.